The 31 T cell receptor beta chains in this list originate from one sample, sequenced in a study of shared clonotypes between healthy human individuals. TCRdb keeps only in-frame clones here, not all; method: immunoSEQ multiplex PCR. The sample contains fewer than 600,000 clones, more than 65% of which appear only once. What was sequenced was PBMCs. These receptor sequences come from a middle-aged woman in good health. Some clones in this sample may be carry-over from other donors' samples.

V gene TRBV27 combines with J gene TRBJ1-5, with a weak D call TRBD1 (5 bases). Trimming took off 5 bases at V and 1 base at J, with 15 bases between the two ends. This CDR3 is built from 16 residues. CDR1 is MNHEY and CDR2 is SMNVEV in the germline V gene (reference sequence). As DNA, the CDR3 is TGTGCCAGCAGTCTTTCACCGGGACGGAGCAATCAGCCCCAGCATTTT. It codes for CASSLSPGRSNQPQHF.

The count of this clone is one. The chain links TRBV4-1 to TRBJ2-3; 11 bases are shared with TRBD2. Germline assignment: CDR1 MGHRA and CDR2 YSYEKL. The CDR3 spans 17 residues. The V gene end was trimmed by 1 base and the J gene end by 5 bases; junction bases not matched to a gene: 8. The chain's CDR3 is CASSQGLLAGVGDTQYF. CDR3 nucleotides: TGCGCCAGCAGCCAAGGTTTACTAGCGGGAGTTGGAGATACGCAGTATTTT.

Comment on this clone: A junction boundary mismatches the germline segment, possibly from a read error. The rearrangement uses TRBV10-2 and TRBJ2-1; 11 bases fit TRBD2. Germline lookup yields CDR1 WSHSY and CDR2 SAAADI. The CDR3 is 12 residues long. CDR3 nucleotides: TGCGCCAGCAGGGAACTAGCGGGGGCCGAAGTCTTC. Protein product: CASRELAGAEVF.

The chain combines TRBV28 with TRBJ2-5, with 9 bases identical to TRBD2. This CDR3 is built from 16 residues. Germline lookup yields CDR1 MDHEN and CDR2 SYDVKM. Trimming cost V 3 bases and J 6 bases; bases outside gene matches: 11. CDR3 amino acids: CASSLGGGTSLKTQYF. CDR3 DNA: TGTGCCAGCAGTTTGGGGGGAGGGACTAGCCTGAAGACCCAGTACTTC.

The rearrangement links TRBV29-1 to TRBJ2-6; unclear D gene. The germline V gene has CDR1 SQVTM and CDR2 ANQGSEA. Trimming pared 6 bases from V and 4 bases from J, leaving 10 bases between. The CDR3 length is 13 residues. This CDR3 is CSVTAGGANVLTF. As DNA, the CDR3 is TGCAGCGTGACGGCCGGGGGGGCCAACGTCCTGACTTTC. Together with reference TRBV29-1 and TRBJ2-6, the CDR3 gives the full variable domain: SAVISQKPSRDICQRGTSLTIQCQVDSQVTMMFWYRQQPGQSLTLIATANQGSEATYESGFVIDKFPISRPNLTFSTLTVSNMSPEDSSIYLCSVTAGGANVLTFGAGSRLTVL.

The chain carries TRBV27 and TRBJ1-5; tentative D call: TRBD1 (6 bases). From germline, CDR1 is MNHEY and CDR2 SMNVEV (reference sequence). The CDR3 runs 16 residues. Deletions cut 5 bases from V and 5 bases from J, with 19 bases between. CDR3 in amino acids: CASSPNFLDSYQPQHF. The CDR3 DNA reads as TGTGCCAGCAGTCCGAATTTCTTGGACAGCTATCAGCCCCAGCATTTT.

V is TRBV6-5 and J is TRBJ2-1, with 7 bases lining up with TRBD2. The ends lost 7 bases at V and 7 bases at J; junction bases unmatched: 10. This CDR3 contains 14 residues. The germline V gene has CDR1 MNHEY and CDR2 SVGAGI. DNA for the CDR3: TGTGCCAGCAAGGTAGCGGGCGGGTGGAATGAGCAGTTCTTC. Amino acids: CASKVAGGWNEQFF.

The chain carries TRBV6-5 and TRBJ2-1; D possibly corresponds to TRBD1 (6 bases). This CDR3 comprises 12 residues. The germline V gene has CDR1 MNHEY and CDR2 SVGAGI. Trimming left V 5 bases short and J 12 bases short, with 14 bases between. The CDR3 sequence is CASSPRLGGQFF. CDR3 nucleotides: TGTGCCAGCAGTCCCCGGCTAGGGGGGCAGTTCTTC.

The genes are TRBV19 and TRBJ2-3; TRBD1 matches at 9 bases. The V and J ends lost 5 bases and 0 bases, in that order; junction bases with no gene match: 9. The CDR3 has 17 amino acids. Germline CDR1 LNHDA, CDR2 SQIVND (reference sequence). As DNA, the CDR3 is TGTGCCAGTAGTCAAACACAGGGGGCGCGGAGCACAGATACGCAGTATTTT. Protein: CASSQTQGARSTDTQYF.

In its sample, this clone was seen once. The chain is built from TRBV29-1 and TRBJ2-3, with 9 bases that match TRBD1. This CDR3 comprises 14 residues. Per the germline V gene, CDR1 is SQVTM and CDR2 is ANQGSEA. The V and J ends lost 6 bases and 5 bases, in that order; junction bases with no gene match: 9. CDR3 nucleotides: TGCAGCGTCTCACAGGGGGCTGAGGGAGATACGCAGTATTTT. Its translation is CSVSQGAEGDTQYF.

The sample holds a few counts of this clone. This chain links TRBV20-1 with TRBJ2-1; no clear D gene. Germline V gene data show CDR1 as DFQATT and CDR2 as SNEGSKA (reference sequence). The CDR3 extends over 11 amino acids. Trimming cost V 4 bases and J 8 bases, with 9 bases left between them. The CDR3 DNA reads TGCAGTGCTACCTCTTATTATGAGCAGTTCTTC. Its protein is CSATSYYEQFF.

The V gene is TRBV2, the J gene TRBJ1-2; no clear D gene. The germline V and J ends were trimmed by 7 bases and 6 bases, with 12 bases remaining between them. Looked up from germline, CDR1 is SNHLY and CDR2 is FYNNEI. This CDR3 has 12 residues. The CDR3 region is CASKVELDGYTF. The DNA for the CDR3 is TGTGCCAGCAAGGTGGAGTTAGATGGCTACACCTTC.

The chain has TRBV5-6 and TRBJ2-7; the D gene is possibly TRBD2 (5 bases). This CDR3 has 14 residues. CDR1 is SGHDT, CDR2 YYEEEE, per germline. The V gene lost 1 base and the J gene lost 3 bases, with 11 bases spanning the gap. The DNA for the CDR3 is TGTGCCAGCAGCTTGTGGGTCGGGATCTACGAGCAGTACTTC. This gives the protein CASSLWVGIYEQYF.

This clone is a singleton in its sample. V is TRBV25-1 and J is TRBJ2-7; 8 nucleotides agree with TRBD1. CDR1 is MGHDK, CDR2 SYGVNS, per germline. CDR3 size: 14 residues. Unmatched junction bases numbered 10, after V lost 6 bases and J lost 6 bases. The CDR3 sequence is CASRSTGARGEQYF. The CDR3 DNA follows: TGTGCCAGCAGATCGACAGGGGCTAGGGGCGAGCAGTACTTC.

The CDR3 is CASSEVLPGWDQTYEQYF. The CDR3 DNA reads TGTGCCAGCAGTGAAGTGTTGCCCGGGTGGGACCAAACCTACGAGCAGTACTTC. This chain connects TRBV6-1 to TRBJ2-7; tentatively, D is TRBD1 or TRBD2 (5 bases each). Germline V lookup: CDR1 MNHNS, CDR2 SASEGT. The CDR3 length is 18 residues. The ends were cut back, 1 base at V and 2 bases at J, with 21 bases in the middle.

The chain employs TRBV11-3 and TRBJ2-1; D is uncertain. Germline lookup yields CDR1 SGHNT and CDR2 YENEEA. V was pared by 1 base and J by 7 bases, with 8 bases between. CDR3 length equals 13 residues. The CDR3 reads CASSLAVENEQFF. CDR3 bases: TGTGCCAGCAGCTTAGCGGTGGAGAATGAGCAGTTCTTC.

The chain links TRBV13 to TRBJ2-3; D perhaps matches TRBD1 (6 bases). Germline assignment: CDR1 PRHDT and CDR2 FYEKMQ (reference sequence). Trimming took 8 bases from V and 5 from J, leaving 14 bases between them. The CDR3 length is 13 residues. In nucleotides, the CDR3 is TGTGCCAGCCTATACAGGGCAGAAGATACGCAGTATTTT. It translates to CASLYRAEDTQYF. Drawing the rest from reference TRBV13 and TRBJ2-3, the complete variable domain is AAGVIQSPRHLIKEKRETATLKCYPIPRHDTVYWYQQGPGQDPQFLISFYEKMQSDKGSIPDRFSAQQFSDYHSELNMSSLELGDSALYFCASLYRAEDTQYFGPGTRLTVL.

The chain couples TRBV7-9 to TRBJ2-1; D might be TRBD2 (6 bases). The CDR3 extends over 15 amino acids. V was shortened by 1 base and J by 7 bases, with 14 bases between the two germline ends. The germline CDR1 and CDR2 sequences are SEHNR and FQNEAQ (reference sequence). CDR3 residues: CASSLVSAGVNEQFF. DNA for the CDR3: TGTGCCAGCAGCTTAGTTTCAGCGGGTGTAAATGAGCAGTTCTTC.

The V and J genes are TRBV5-1 and TRBJ2-3; 7 bases are a match to TRBD1. The V gene's germline CDR1 is SGHRS and CDR2 YFSETQ. The CDR3 contains 15 residues. Losses at the gene ends were 4 bases for V and 6 bases for J; bases not matched to a gene: 11. CDR3: CASSLENRGMDTQYF. In DNA form, the CDR3 reads TGCGCCAGCAGCCTAGAAAACAGGGGTATGGATACGCAGTATTTT.

This clone was seen a handful of times. The gene calls are TRBV19 and TRBJ1-3; no clear D gene. CDR3 length equals 15 residues. V lost 4 bases, J lost 3 bases, and 13 bases lay in between. CDR1 and CDR2 from the germline V gene are LNHDA and SQIVND (reference sequence). The CDR3 nucleotides are TGTGCCAGTAGTACCTGGGATGGGAGTGGAAACACCATATATTTT. Translating gives CASSTWDGSGNTIYF.

The chain is built from TRBV7-3 and TRBJ2-3; 8 bases match TRBD2. V was clipped by 3 bases and J by 3 bases; unmatched bases: 8. CDR3 length: 16 residues. CDR1 is SGHTA, CDR2 FQGTGA, per germline. CDR3 bases: TGTGCCAGCAGCTTGGGCGGGAGGTACGGAACAGATACGCAGTATTTT. Translated: CASSLGGRYGTDTQYF.

The rearrangement links TRBV11-1 to TRBJ2-3; D is perhaps TRBD2 (6 bases). The CDR3 consists of 15 residues. Germline V gives CDR1 SGHAT, CDR2 FQDESV (reference sequence). Between the trimmed V and J ends, which lost 0 bases and 6 bases, there was a span of 13 bases. CDR3 sequence: CASSLARTRGDTQYF. The CDR3, as DNA: TGTGCCAGCAGCTTAGCCCGAACCCGGGGGGATACGCAGTATTTT.

This chain uses TRBV25-1 with TRBJ2-3, with D tentatively TRBD1 or TRBD2 (5 bases each). This CDR3 has 15 amino acids. Between the trimmed V and J ends, which lost 6 bases and 2 bases, there was a span of 15 bases. CDR1 MGHDK and CDR2 SYGVNS come from the germline V gene. The CDR3 DNA reads TGTGCCAGCAGCGAGAGGGGTGCCGACACAGATACGCAGTATTTT. Amino acid sequence: CASSERGADTDTQYF.

The V gene is TRBV6-5, the J gene TRBJ2-1; no clear D gene. V lost 2 bases and J 8 bases, leaving 13 bases between the germline ends. The CDR3 has 14 residues. CDR1 and CDR2 from the germline V gene are MNHEY and SVGAGI. The CDR3 DNA follows: TGTGCCAGCAGTTACCCAGGAAAATCGGATGAGCAGTTCTTC. Translated, it gives CASSYPGKSDEQFF.

This chain's CDR3 is CASSPPYHRVGGAFF. CDR3 coding DNA: TGTGCCAGCTCACCACCTTACCACAGGGTCGGGGGAGCTTTCTTT. The chain is built from TRBV18 and TRBJ1-1, with D perhaps matching TRBD1 (6 bases). The CDR3 is 15 residues long. V gave up 0 bases and J gave up 10 bases, with 18 bases separating them. Germline CDR1 reads KGHSH; CDR2 reads LQKENI.

This clone was observed many times. The V gene is TRBV27, the J gene TRBJ1-4, with 11 positions matching TRBD1. V lost 8 bases, J lost 7 bases, and 3 bases stayed unmatched. Germline V CDR1 and CDR2: MNHEY, SMNVEV (reference sequence). The CDR3 totals 13 residues. The CDR3 coding sequence is TGTGCCAGCGGGACAGGGGGAATTGAAAAACTGTTTTTT. Protein product: CASGTGGIEKLFF. The whole variable domain, filled in from reference TRBV27 and TRBJ1-4, reads EAQVTQNPRYLITVTGKKLTVTCSQNMNHEYMSWYRQDPGLGLRQIYYSMNVEVTDKGDVPEGYKVSRKEKRNFPLILESPSPNQTSLYFCASGTGGIEKLFFGSGTQLSVL.

This clone was observed once. This chain joins TRBV27 and TRBJ2-1; tentatively, D is TRBD2 (7 bases). Germline V lookup: CDR1 MNHEY, CDR2 SMNVEV (reference sequence). The CDR3 has 14 residues. Trimming pared 5 bases from V and 15 bases from J, leaving 23 bases between. The CDR3 region has the DNA TGTGCCAGCAGTCCCCTAGCGGAGGGGGGAGAGGGGTTCTTC. This translates into CASSPLAEGGEGFF.

The gene calls are TRBV9 and TRBJ1-1; 7 bases line up with TRBD1. V lost 4 bases, J lost 4 bases, and 7 bases stayed unmatched. The CDR3 is made up of 14 amino acids. Looked up from germline, CDR1 is SGDLS and CDR2 is YYNGEE. The CDR3 region is CASSKRQGFTEAFF. DNA for the CDR3: TGTGCCAGCAGCAAGAGACAGGGCTTCACTGAAGCTTTCTTT. The full variable domain, with the rest looked up from reference TRBV9 and TRBJ1-1, is DSGVTQTPKHLITATGQRVTLRCSPRSGDLSVYWYQQSLDQGLQFLIQYYNGEERAKGNILERFSAQQFPDLHSELNLSSLELGDSALYFCASSKRQGFTEAFFGQGTRLTVV.

This chain connects TRBV30 to TRBJ1-2; 9 bases map to TRBD1. The CDR3 is 13 residues long. Germline CDR1 reads GTSNPN; CDR2 reads SVGIG (reference sequence). In nucleotides, the CDR3 is TGTGCATACGGACAGGGGAGACTATATGGCTACACCTTC. Translating it yields CAYGQGRLYGYTF.

V gene TRBV11-2 combines with J gene TRBJ2-7; no reliable D call. V was cut by 5 bases and J by 7 bases, with 15 bases left in between. CDR3 length: 13 amino acids. CDR1 and CDR2 from the germline V gene are SGHAT and FQNNGV. CDR3: CASSPLVRSEQYF. CDR3 sequence (DNA): TGTGCCAGCAGCCCCCTTGTCCGGAGTGAGCAGTACTTC. Drawing the rest from reference TRBV11-2 and TRBJ2-7, the complete variable domain is EAGVAQSPRYKIIEKRQSVAFWCNPISGHATLYWYQQILGQGPKLLIQFQNNGVVDDSQLPKDRFSAERLKGVDSTLKIQPAKLEDSAVYLCASSPLVRSEQYFGPGTRLTVT.

This chain uses TRBV11-2 with TRBJ2-5, with TRBD2 matching 7 bases. This CDR3 is 15 amino acids long. V trimming: 3 bases; J trimming: 1 base; junction bases outside the gene matches: 5. Germline V gene lookup returns CDR1 SGHAT and CDR2 FQNNGV. This CDR3 reads CASSLYSGPQETQYF. The CDR3 DNA sequence: TGTGCCAGCAGCTTGTATAGCGGGCCCCAAGAGACCCAGTACTTC.